This T cell receptor (beta chain) was recorded in a study of T-cell memory formation after mild COVID-19. There are a few counts of this clonotype. TCRdb reanalysed the 5' RACE reads using MiXCR and keeps one entry per CDR3 protein. The data show roughly 480,000 distinct CDR3 sequences, with 20% to 30% seen just once and approximately 12% held by the top ten. The CDR3 spans 17 residues. The junction had 15 bases not matched to a gene; V was cut back by 5 bases and J by 9 bases. CDR1 is SGHTA, CDR2 FQGNSA, per germline. This clonotype was obtained from an adult woman who had mild COVID-19 (a few samples of this study predate the infection). Cell type and time point are not known. The specimen sequenced was PBMCs or a T cell subset sorted from them (not recorded which). The genes are TRBV7-2 and TRBJ2-1; 11 bases align to TRBD2. Here the CDR3 DNA reads TGTGCCAGCAGCCCCTTAGGCCTAGCGGGAGGTGTGGGTGAGCAGTTCTTC. Translated: CASSPLGLAGGVGEQFF. Combining the CDR3 with reference TRBV7-2 and TRBJ2-1 gives the whole variable domain GAGVSQSPSNKVTEKGKDVELRCDPISGHTALYWYRQSLGQGLEFLIYFQGNSAPDKSGLPSDRFSAERTGGSVSTLTIQRTQQEDSAVYLCASSPLGLAGGVGEQFFGPGTRLTVL.